The clone carrying this T cell receptor (beta chain) showed up many times. Its antigen is still unknown. One entry per CDR3 protein, called by TCRdb with MiXCR from the 5' RACE reads. The sample records about 430,000 distinct CDR3 sequences, around 24% being singletons. This sample is part of a study of T-cell memory formation after mild COVID-19. General study points: Researchers found some responding clones in pre-infection memory, a sign that cross-reactive memory joined. Among contracting clones, CD4+ were mainly CM/EM and CD8+ enriched in EMRA. CD4/CD8 balance characterized clones contracting day 15 to 85, and CD4+ skew characterized later expanders.

Per germline, CDR1 ENHRY and CDR2 SYGVKD. V dropped 5 bases and J dropped 3 bases, with 9 bases sitting between them. The CDR3 has 13 residues. Sequencing used PBMCs or a T cell subset sorted from them (not recorded which). This chain connects TRBV10-3 to TRBJ2-3; maybe TRBD2 (5 bases). This clonotype was sampled from an adult woman who had mild COVID-19 (a few samples of this study predate the infection). Cell type and time point are not known. The CDR3 protein is CAISPTMTDTQYF. CDR3 DNA sequence: TGTGCCATCAGTCCGACTATGACAGATACGCAGTATTTT.